This T cell receptor (beta chain) derives from a study of CD8 T cells in Susac syndrome. The controls, all healthy donors, were matched for age and sex. The TEMRA cells underwent FACS enrichment, while the CD8+ and CD4+ T cells underwent negative isolation. Reverse transcription of roughly 0.5 to 1 ug RNA used random hexamers. TCRdb re-derived calls from the immunoSEQ multiplex PCR reads in MiXCR, one entry per CDR3 protein. Here the sample spans about 120,000 distinct CDR3 sequences, roughly 94% being singletons. Source material: CD4+ T cells from PBMCs. The clonotype comes from a human donor in good health.

The CDR3 here is CASSQTSSGTNEQYF. CDR3 DNA: TGTGCCAGCAGCCAAACCTCTAGCGGGACTAACGAGCAGTACTTC. The genes are TRBV3-1 and TRBJ2-7; 9 bases are shared with TRBD2. From germline, CDR1 is LGHDT and CDR2 YNNKEL (reference sequence). Trimming cost V 2 bases and J 5 bases; bases outside gene matches: 7. The CDR3 is 15 residues long.